Listed below are T cell receptor beta chains from one sample, sequenced in a study of blood T cell repertoires in COVID-19. Using immunoSEQ multiplex PCR, the repertoire was profiled, and TCRdb retains in-frame clones only, with some absent. The sample has about 320,000 clones, roughly nine tenths seen once; the top ten hold around 6.6%. The material sequenced was peripheral blood. The source is a man aged 18 to 29 who had recovered from COVID-19. The conserved cysteine and the conserved F or W are not part of the CDR3 here. D genes are given only for firm matches.

D: NA
V: TRBV4-1
CDR3: ASSQSGVNEQF

D: NA
V: TRBV19
CDR3: ASSDAGRLTIY

D: NA
V: TRBV2
CDR3: ASKGDSPLH

D: NA
V: TRBV4-1
CDR3: ASSQDPNRDANTGELF

D: NA
V: TRBV6-1
CDR3: ASSERGRGTAYNSPLH

D: TRBD1
V: TRBV7-9
CDR3: ASSLVETGGNQPQH

D: NA
V: TRBV12-2
CDR3: ASRLTLQGGNGYTGELF

D: TRBD1
V: TRBV27
CDR3: ASSSGTGGRETQY

D: TRBD1
V: TRBV18
CDR3: ASSPPRDRGINQPQH

D: NA
V: TRBV7-8
CDR3: ATDSYRANEQF

D: TRBD2
V: TRBV7-2
CDR3: ASSRRTSGRFTDTQY

D: NA
V: TRBV6-2/TRBV6-3
CDR3: ASSTPRGGYEQY

D: NA
V: TRBV19
CDR3: ASSSFINEKLF

D: TRBD1
V: TRBV12-3/TRBV12-4
CDR3: ASSQGVNYGYT

D: TRBD2
V: TRBV7-2
CDR3: ASSLVWTSGGQETQY

D: TRBD1
V: TRBV5-1
CDR3: ASSTTGTGNTGELF

D: TRBD2
V: TRBV9
CDR3: ASSVEGAASGSTGELF

D: NA
V: TRBV19
CDR3: ASSPRTANSGNTIY

D: NA
V: TRBV4-1
CDR3: ASSQERGPGRANTEAF

D: TRBD2
V: TRBV27
CDR3: ASSQLAGISYNEQF

D: NA
V: TRBV5-4
CDR3: ASSPLPGDNQPQH

D: NA
V: TRBV24-1
CDR3: ATRGGAGETQY

D: NA
V: TRBV7-9
CDR3: ASSLFGLANTGELF